A single sample is the source of the 22 T cell receptor beta chains below, sequenced in a study of T cells in women clearing cervical HPV infection (dated by TCRdb to 2016 to 2019). Receptor amplification or capture employed the immunoSEQ multiplex PCR assay. TCRdb retrieved this table from immuneACCESS and kept in-frame rearrangements only. Not all clones are present; in checked studies, unresolved V genes account for under half, and no reason is known for the remainder. The table for this sample shows tens of thousands of clones. The ten largest clones capture 5.2% of the sample. Sequencing was carried out using blood buffy coat. The receptors come from a woman aged 18-70 years with a cervical HPV16 infection that either progressed to CIN3+ or cleared (not recorded which).

The CDR3 protein is CASSTKQGASGTNEKLFF. The part of the CDR3 DNA that was read is TGTGCCAGTAGTACGAAGCAGGGGGCGAGTGGAACTAATGAAAAA. The chain joins TRBV19 to TRBJ1-4; 8 nucleotides align to TRBD1. The observed sequence ends 3 residues before the CDR3 terminus, with the missing tail filled in from the germline J gene. Germline V gene lookup returns CDR1 LNHDA and CDR2 SQIVND (reference sequence). CDR3 length equals 18 residues. Germline trimming cut 4 bases from V and 1 base from J; bases unmatched to any gene: 11.

Worth noting for this clone: The CDR3 end lies 3 residues beyond the end of the read and is filled in from the germline J gene. V gene TRBV6-2 or TRBV6-3 combines with J gene TRBJ2-5; TRBD2 agrees at 7 bases. Germline CDR1 reads MNHEY; CDR2 reads SVGEGT. This CDR3 is 14 amino acids long. V shed 8 bases and J 4 bases; nucleotides not matched to a gene: 10. Here the CDR3 reads CASRPVGEGETQYF. The DNA read from the CDR3 is TGTGCCAGCCGTCCAGTAGGGGAGGGAGAGACC.

About this clone itself: With the read ending 3 residues before the CDR3 end, the germline J gene is used to fill in that end. V is TRBV7-3 and J is TRBJ2-3; D is perhaps TRBD2 (6 bases). Trimming left V 5 bases short and J 2 bases short, with 14 bases between. The CDR3 is made up of 15 amino acids. CDR1 and CDR2 (germline): SGHTA, FQGTGA. CDR3 sequence: CASSPEGYITDTQYF. Partial CDR3 DNA: TGTGCCAGCAGCCCGGAGGGGTACATCACAGATACG. Using reference TRBV7-3 and TRBJ2-3 for the parts outside the CDR3, the full variable domain is GAGVSQTPSNKVTEKGKYVELRCDPISGHTALYWYRQSLGQGPEFLIYFQGTGAADDSGLPNDRFFAVRPEGSVSTLKIQRTERGDSAVYLCASSPEGYITDTQYFGPGTRLTVL.

About this clone itself: The read terminates 3 residues before the CDR3 end, so the remaining end is supplied by the germline J gene. The genes are TRBV5-1 and TRBJ2-6, with D possibly being TRBD2 (5 bases). CDR3 length equals 18 residues. Germline loops: CDR1 SGHRS, CDR2 YFSETQ. Trimming left V 2 bases short and J 0 bases short, with 15 bases between. The covered CDR3 bases are TGCGCCAGCAGCTTATACGACTGGACTTACTCTGGGGCCAACGTC. It specifies CASSLYDWTYSGANV. The whole CDR3 reads CASSLYDWTYSGANVLTF. Complete variable domain (other parts from reference TRBV5-1 and TRBJ2-6): KAGVTQTPRYLIKTRGQQVTLSCSPISGHRSVSWYQQTPGQGLQFLFEYFSETQRNKGNFPGRFSGRQFSNSRSEMNVSTLELGDSALYLCASSLYDWTYSGANVLTFGAGSRLTVL.

The CDR3 sequence is CSAPQGPVETQYF. CDR3 bases read: TGCAGTGCACCACAGGGTCCGGTGGAGACG. This sequence joins TRBV20-1 and TRBJ2-3; D is possibly TRBD1 (6 bases). With the read ending 3 residues before the CDR3 end, the germline J gene is used to fill in that end. CDR1 is DFQATT and CDR2 is SNEGSKA in the germline V gene (reference sequence). The CDR3 totals 13 residues.

As concerns this clone: Read coverage stops 3 residues before the CDR3 terminus; the germline J gene supplies the remainder. V is TRBV5-1 and J is TRBJ2-4; 9 bases match TRBD1. The CDR3 is 19 residues long. The V and J ends lost 4 bases and 0 bases, in that order; junction bases with no gene match: 14. Germline V lookup: CDR1 SGHRS, CDR2 YFSETQ. The DNA read from the CDR3 is TGCGCCAGCAGCCCAACGGGACAGGGACTCAAACTAGCCAAAAACATT. Amino acids: CASSPTGQGLKLAKNI. The full CDR3 is CASSPTGQGLKLAKNIQYF. The complete variable domain, with remaining parts taken from reference TRBV5-1 and TRBJ2-4, reads KAGVTQTPRYLIKTRGQQVTLSCSPISGHRSVSWYQQTPGQGLQFLFEYFSETQRNKGNFPGRFSGRQFSNSRSEMNVSTLELGDSALYLCASSPTGQGLKLAKNIQYFGAGTRLSVL.

About this clone itself: The read halts 3 residues ahead of the CDR3 end, with the missing end drawn from the germline J gene. The chain is built from TRBV13 and TRBJ2-1, with 12 positions matching TRBD2. Germline CDR1 reads PRHDT; CDR2 reads FYEKMQ (reference sequence). This CDR3 spans 16 amino acids. V shed 0 bases and J 5 bases; nucleotides not matched to a gene: 2. The chain's CDR3 is CASSLGLAGGDNEQFF. Partial CDR3 DNA: TGTGCCAGCAGCTTAGGCCTAGCGGGGGGGGACAATGAG.

Worth noting for this clone: Read sequence stops 3 residues before the CDR3 end, and the germline J gene provides the missing end. The chain carries TRBV6-2 or TRBV6-3 and TRBJ1-2; a weak D match, TRBD1 (5 bases). This CDR3 has 13 residues. Germline lookup yields CDR1 MNHEY and CDR2 SVGEGT. Incomplete CDR3 DNA: TGTGCCAGTGGGACTTCGAGGCCCTACGAC. Protein: CASGTSRPYD. The whole CDR3 sequence is CASGTSRPYDYTF.

As for this clone: The read terminates 3 residues ahead of where the CDR3 ends, so the germline J gene completes it. This chain joins TRBV7-3 and TRBJ1-1; 9 bases map to TRBD1. The CDR3 length is 13 residues. With V trimmed by 7 bases and J by 4 bases, 4 bases remained unmatched. Per the germline V gene, CDR1 is SGHTA and CDR2 is FQGTGA. The CDR3 sequence: CASTKDRGTEAFF. Partial CDR3 DNA: TGTGCCAGCACCAAGGACAGGGGCACTGAA.

About this clone itself: Sequencing ends 3 residues short of the CDR3 end; the germline J gene provides the rest. V is TRBV20-1 and J is TRBJ2-1; TRBD1 aligns across 8 bases. Trimming at V came to 4 bases and at J to 2 bases, leaving 7 bases not matched to a gene. Germline lookup yields CDR1 DFQATT and CDR2 SNEGSKA (reference sequence). CDR3 length: 15 residues. The CDR3 spells CSAKTGAGPYNEQFF. CDR3 DNA (partial): TGCAGTGCTAAGACAGGGGCGGGCCCCTACAATGAG.

About this clone: The read finishes 3 residues shy of the CDR3 end, and the germline J gene is used to complete it. This chain links TRBV15 with TRBJ2-7, with 8 positions matching TRBD2. This CDR3 is built from 14 residues. Per germline, CDR1 LNHNV and CDR2 YYDKDF (reference sequence). Trimming took 4 bases from V and 2 from J; bases not matched to a gene: 4. CDR3 DNA, as far as it was read: TGTGCCACCAGCAATAGCGGGACAACCTACGAG. Protein product: CATSNSGTTYE. The CDR3 as a whole reads CATSNSGTTYEQYF.

Note on this clone: The read falls 3 residues short of the CDR3 end, and the missing part is taken from the germline J gene. V gene TRBV7-6 combines with J gene TRBJ1-6; 7 bases match TRBD1. CDR1 is SGHVS and CDR2 is FNYEAQ in the germline V gene. J lost 9 bases, V lost 1 base, and 9 bases had no gene match. This CDR3 spans 16 amino acids. CDR3 DNA (partial): TGTGCCAGCAGCTTAGAACTTGGGACAGAGGGTTCACCC. Protein sequence: CASSLELGTEGSP. Given in full, the CDR3 is CASSLELGTEGSPLHF. Full variable domain (outside the CDR3, taken from reference TRBV7-6 and TRBJ1-6): GAGVSQSPRYKVTKRGQDVALRCDPISGHVSLYWYRQALGQGPEFLTYFNYEAQQDKSGLPNDRFSAERPEGSISTLTIQRTEQRDSAMYRCASSLELGTEGSPLHFGNGTRLTVT.

Of note for this clone: The CDR3 extends 3 residues past the end of the read, so its final part is completed from the germline J gene. The genes are TRBV20-1 and TRBJ1-5, with 10 bases aligning to TRBD1. The germline V gene encodes CDR1 DFQATT and CDR2 SNEGSKA (reference sequence). Trimming cost V 5 bases and J 3 bases; bases outside gene matches: 7. The CDR3 extends over 15 amino acids. The CDR3 DNA, read in part, is TGCAGTGCTGTCAAGACAGGGGGCACCAATCAGCCC. It is translated as CSAVKTGGTNQP. The CDR3 reads in full as CSAVKTGGTNQPQHF.

Comment on this clone: The sequence runs out 3 residues before the end of the CDR3; the remainder is reconstructed from the germline J gene. The chain is built from TRBV18 and TRBJ2-3; no firm D call. The germline V gene has CDR1 KGHSH and CDR2 LQKENI. The CDR3 loop spans 12 amino acids. CDR3 DNA (partial): TGTGCCAGCTCCCCTCTCCGCGAGACG. Translating gives CASSPLRET. In full, the CDR3 reads CASSPLRETQYF.

On this clone: The CDR3 end lies 3 residues beyond the end of the read and is filled in from the germline J gene. V is TRBV7-7 and J is TRBJ2-5; the D gene is possibly TRBD2 (5 bases). Deletions cut 2 bases from V and 5 bases from J, with 9 bases between. This CDR3 has 13 residues. CDR1 SSHAT and CDR2 FNYEAQ come from the germline V gene (reference sequence). The CDR3 is CASSLPGKETQYF. The covered CDR3 bases are TGTGCCAGCAGCTTACCGGGGAAGGAGACC.

On this clone itself: The read terminates 3 residues ahead of where the CDR3 ends, so the germline J gene completes it. V is TRBV7-2 and J is TRBJ1-5; weak D call: TRBD1 (6 bases). The germline CDR1 and CDR2 sequences are SGHTA and FQGNSA. The CDR3 has 15 amino acids. Between the trimmed V and J ends, which lost 4 bases and 2 bases, there was a span of 12 bases. CDR3 in amino acids: CASSWGNRGNQPQHF. The covered CDR3 bases are TGTGCCAGCAGCTGGGGAAACAGGGGCAATCAGCCC. Drawing the rest from reference TRBV7-2 and TRBJ1-5, the complete variable domain is GAGVSQSPSNKVTEKGKDVELRCDPISGHTALYWYRQSLGQGLEFLIYFQGNSAPDKSGLPSDRFSAERTGGSVSTLTIQRTQQEDSAVYLCASSWGNRGNQPQHFGDGTRLSIL.

As regards this clone: The read halts 3 residues ahead of the CDR3 end, with the missing end drawn from the germline J gene. V usage is TRBV10-3 and J usage is TRBJ1-2; D unresolved. Looked up from germline, CDR1 is ENHRY and CDR2 is SYGVKD. Trimming left V 6 bases short and J 0 bases short, with 14 bases between. There are 15 residues in the CDR3. The CDR3 bases that were read are TGTGCCATCAGCCCTAACGAACGGGCTAACTATGGC. As protein: CAISPNERANYG. Given in full, the CDR3 is CAISPNERANYGYTF.

To note about this clone: The read is 3 residues too short to cover the CDR3 end, so that end is filled in from the germline J gene. The chain uses TRBV12-3 or TRBV12-4 and TRBJ2-2; 9 bases align to TRBD2. After removal of 6 bases from V and 6 bases from J, the junction contained 11 bases not matched to a gene. The CDR3 spans 16 residues. Partial CDR3 DNA: TGTGCCAGCAGCCTCAGCGGGGGGATCTCACCCGGGGAG. Its translation is CASSLSGGISPGE. The CDR3 in full is CASSLSGGISPGELFF.

A note on this clone: The CDR3 is cut off 3 residues early in the read; its end comes from the germline J gene. The rearrangement links TRBV7-3 to TRBJ2-1; TRBD2 agrees at 7 bases. The V segment lost 5 bases and the J segment 0 bases; nucleotides outside the gene matches: 4. The length of the CDR3 is 15 residues. Germline loops: CDR1 SGHTA, CDR2 FQGTGA. The covered CDR3 bases are TGTGCCAGCAGCCCCGGGGGGAGCTCCTACAATGAG. It is translated as CASSPGGSSYNE. The full CDR3 is CASSPGGSSYNEQFF.

A word on this clone: The read comes to an end 3 residues before the CDR3 does, leaving the germline J gene to fill in the end. V and J are TRBV7-6 and TRBJ2-4, with 9 bases matching TRBD1. Germline CDR1 reads SGHVS; CDR2 reads FNYEAQ. This CDR3 contains 14 residues. CDR3 in amino acids: CASSPGQGWEGQYF. The DNA read from the CDR3 is TGTGCCAGCAGCCCCGGACAGGGGTGGGAAGGT.

Concerning this clone: The CDR3 end falls 3 residues outside the read, so it is completed with the germline J gene. This sample includes further DNA sequences coding for the same CDR3. The chain couples TRBV7-2 to TRBJ1-6, with a tentative D call TRBD1 (6 bases). The V gene's germline CDR1 is SGHTA and CDR2 FQGNSA. CDR3 length: 14 amino acids. V lost 5 bases and J lost 9, with 14 bases in between. The CDR3 here is CASSLGQRGSPLHF. The CDR3 DNA, read in part, is TGTGCCAGCAGCCTCGGACAGCGGGGTTCACCC.

On this clone: The read ends 3 residues early relative to the CDR3; the germline J gene fills the gap. This chain joins TRBV5-1 and TRBJ2-1, with 8 nucleotides matching TRBD2. Germline V lookup: CDR1 SGHRS, CDR2 YFSETQ. The junction had 8 bases not matched to a gene; V was cut back by 0 bases and J by 0 bases. The CDR3 has 18 amino acids. The CDR3 bases that were read are TGCGCCAGCAGCTTGGTTCCGCGGGGGGCAAGCTCCTACAATGAG. This translates into CASSLVPRGASSYNE. The whole CDR3 protein is CASSLVPRGASSYNEQFF.